The 5 T cell receptor beta chains reported below all come from one sample, sequenced in a study of siplizumab effects on memory and regulatory T cells. TCRdb keeps only in-frame clones here, not all; method: immunoSEQ multiplex PCR. The data show 90,000 to 130,000 clones, approximately 92% seen once. Source material: CD4+ T cells sorted from blood. The receptors derive from a human donor in good health.

The chain's CDR3 is CASSFYRGGATDTQYF. The CDR3 bases are TGTGCCAGCAGCTTTTATCGGGGGGGAGCCACAGATACGCAGTATTTT. This chain links TRBV13 with TRBJ2-3; TRBD2 matches at 8 bases. The CDR3 consists of 16 residues. Looked up from germline, CDR1 is PRHDT and CDR2 is FYEKMQ (reference sequence). Unmatched junction bases numbered 7, after V lost 3 bases and J lost 2 bases.

V gene TRBV10-1 combines with J gene TRBJ1-4; tentative D call: TRBD1 (5 bases). The CDR3 consists of 17 residues. Germline V gene sequence: CDR1 WNHNN, CDR2 SYGVQD (reference sequence). Trimming pared 3 bases from V and 0 bases from J, leaving 14 bases between. CDR3 amino acids: CASSDEGLSSTNEKLFF. In nucleotides, the CDR3 is TGCGCCAGCAGTGATGAGGGGTTGTCGTCAACTAATGAAAAACTGTTTTTT.

The chain couples TRBV27 to TRBJ2-6, with 8 bases lining up with TRBD1. Looked up from germline, CDR1 is MNHEY and CDR2 is SMNVEV (reference sequence). The V segment lost 9 bases and the J segment 0 bases; nucleotides outside the gene matches: 13. This CDR3 region has 18 residues. The CDR3 nucleotides are TGTGCCAGGGGAGAACCGGGACAGGAGAGCTCTGGGGCCAACGTCCTGACTTTC. This codes for CARGEPGQESSGANVLTF.

V is TRBV6-5 and J is TRBJ1-1; D gene unclear. V lost 6 bases to trimming and J lost 1 base, with 12 bases between them. Germline CDR1 MNHEY, CDR2 SVGAGI. This CDR3 is 14 amino acids long. This CDR3 reads CASSPGNRNTEAFF. The CDR3 region has the DNA TGTGCCAGCAGCCCCGGGAATAGGAACACTGAAGCTTTCTTT.

The V call is TRBV5-6, the J call TRBJ2-4; 8 nucleotides agree with TRBD2. The CDR3 has 18 amino acids. The J segment lost 0 bases and the V segment lost 0 bases, leaving 8 bases of the junction unmatched. Germline CDR1 SGHDT, CDR2 YYEEEE. CDR3 DNA sequence: TGTGCCAGCAGCTTGGTTAGCGGGACGACCCTAGCCAAAAACATTCAGTACTTC. Translated: CASSLVSGTTLAKNIQYF.